Presented here are 30 T cell receptor beta chains from one specimen sequenced in a study of identical twins. TCRdb processed the 5' RACE reads anew with MiXCR; each CDR3 protein has one entry. The profile shows fewer than 450,000 distinct CDR3 sequences, about 9% of them singletons. Sample: naive T cells sorted from blood. The receptors originated from a woman between 50 and 59 years old in good health.

This clonotype has more than one count but fewer than ten. V gene TRBV5-1 combines with J gene TRBJ2-1; D not resolved. Germline CDR1 is SGHRS and CDR2 is YFSETQ. The V end was cut by 1 base, the J end by 7 bases, with 12 bases between. This CDR3 is 14 amino acids long. The CDR3 DNA reads TGCGCCAGCAGCTTGTATAGATCGAGGAATGAGCAGTTCTTC. Encoded protein: CASSLYRSRNEQFF.

The table lists this clonotype with many counts. CDR3 amino acids: CASKTSLSTGELFF. The CDR3 region has the DNA TGTGCCAGTAAGACGAGCTTGAGCACCGGGGAGCTGTTTTTT. The gene calls are TRBV9 and TRBJ2-2, with unresolved D. V was trimmed by 8 bases and J by 4 bases, leaving 15 bases between them. The CDR3 runs 14 residues. The germline V gene has CDR1 SGDLS and CDR2 YYNGEE.

This clonotype has ten or more counts. A junction end diverges from the germline sequence, so it may reflect a read error. The rearrangement links TRBV5-1 to TRBJ2-5, with 16 bases lining up with TRBD2. The CDR3 sequence is 17 residues long. Germline lookup yields CDR1 SGHRS and CDR2 YFSETQ. The CDR3 is CASSLGLAGGWQETQYF. The CDR3 DNA is TGTGCCAGCAGTTTGGGACTAGCGGGAGGGTGGCAAGAGACCCAGTACTTC.

This clonotype was seen only a few times. The genes are TRBV29-1 and TRBJ2-7; D unclear. CDR1 is SQVTM and CDR2 is ANQGSEA in the germline V gene. The CDR3 length is 14 residues. The germline V and J ends were trimmed by 4 bases and 0 bases, with 13 bases remaining between them. In nucleotides, the CDR3 is TGCAGCGTTGCAAGCCAGGTAGCCTCCTACGAGCAGTACTTC. This codes for CSVASQVASYEQYF.

The rearrangement uses TRBV20-1 and TRBJ1-2; TRBD1 agrees at 7 bases. The CDR3 is made up of 13 amino acids. The V and J ends lost 6 bases and 5 bases, in that order; junction bases with no gene match: 9. Germline CDR1 and CDR2: DFQATT and SNEGSKA (reference sequence). The CDR3 loop is CSASPGQIYGYTF. In DNA form, the CDR3 reads TGCAGTGCAAGTCCGGGACAGATATATGGCTACACCTTC.

This clonotype occurred a few times. The chain combines TRBV6-5 with TRBJ1-2; a possible D gene is TRBD1 (5 bases). CDR1 and CDR2 (germline): MNHEY, SVGAGI. V lost 5 bases to trimming and J lost 3 bases, with 13 bases between them. The CDR3 sequence is 14 residues long. The CDR3 nucleotides are TGTGCCAGCAGTACGCCGCGAGGGGACTATGGCTACACCTTC. Residues: CASSTPRGDYGYTF.

The chain carries TRBV27 and TRBJ2-7; TRBD2 is a possible D gene (6 bases). In germline, CDR1 is MNHEY, CDR2 SMNVEV (reference sequence). V dropped 5 bases and J dropped 2 bases, with 13 bases sitting between them. The CDR3 is 14 amino acids. CDR3 in amino acids: CASSGGLRPYEQYF. The CDR3 nucleotides read TGTGCCAGCAGTGGGGGACTGAGACCCTACGAGCAGTACTTC.

This clonotype was observed a handful of times. The chain combines TRBV7-8 with TRBJ2-7, with D perhaps TRBD2 (6 bases). The CDR3 contains 15 residues. V gave up 5 bases and J gave up 2 bases, with 16 bases separating them. Germline lookup yields CDR1 SGHVS and CDR2 FQNEAQ. The CDR3 nucleotides read TGTGCCAGCAGCCTTAGGGCTAGCGCTACCTACGAGCAGTACGTC. Translating it yields CASSLRASATYEQYV.

The chain carries TRBV7-8 and TRBJ2-1; the D gene is possibly TRBD2 (6 bases). CDR1 is SGHVS and CDR2 is FQNEAQ in the germline V gene. There are 17 residues in the CDR3. V was pared by 5 bases and J by 1 base, with 18 bases between. The CDR3 nucleotides are TGTGCCAGCAGCCTACCCTGGGACTTCGGGTCCTACAATGAGCAGTTCTTC. This encodes CASSLPWDFGSYNEQFF. The whole variable domain, remainder taken from reference TRBV7-8 and TRBJ2-1, is GAGVSQSPRYKVAKRGQDVALRCDPISGHVSLFWYQQALGQGPEFLTYFQNEAQLDKSGLPSDRFFAERPEGSVSTLKIQRTQQEDSAVYLCASSLPWDFGSYNEQFFGPGTRLTVL.

CDR3 in amino acids: CASSTVDRGYQPQHF. In DNA form, the CDR3 reads TGTGCCAGTAGTACGGTCGACAGGGGGTATCAGCCCCAGCATTTT. This chain links TRBV19 with TRBJ1-5; 9 bases agree with TRBD1. The CDR3 runs to 15 residues. In germline, CDR1 is LNHDA, CDR2 SQIVND (reference sequence). The junction had 6 bases not matched to a gene; V was cut back by 4 bases and J by 5 bases.

This clonotype was seen more than once but under ten times. The J gene is TRBJ1-2, the V gene TRBV29-1, with D unresolved. Germline V gives CDR1 SQVTM, CDR2 ANQGSEA. Between the trimmed V and J ends, which lost 4 bases and 8 bases, there was a span of 17 bases. The length of the CDR3 is 13 residues. The CDR3 DNA reads TGCAGCGTTGTTTCTAGACTAGCTGGGGGCTACACCTTC. Amino acid sequence: CSVVSRLAGGYTF.

V gene TRBV9 combines with J gene TRBJ2-5; D unclear. With 6 bases removed from V and 5 bases from J, the gap between germline ends came to 17 bases. Germline CDR1 SGDLS, CDR2 YYNGEE. This CDR3 spans 14 amino acids. The CDR3 here is CASNPKEAPETQYF. The CDR3 nucleotides are TGTGCCAGCAACCCCAAGGAAGCCCCGGAGACCCAGTACTTC.

CDR3 bases: TGTGCCAGCAGCGTTGCCGGTTCCGGGGCCAACGTCCTGACTTTC. Protein: CASSVAGSGANVLTF. This chain connects TRBV12-3 or TRBV12-4 to TRBJ2-6; no firm D call. The V gene lost 6 bases and the J gene lost 4 bases, with 13 bases spanning the gap. CDR3 length: 15 amino acids.

J is TRBJ2-5 and V is TRBV30; 7 bases map to TRBD1. The J segment lost 5 bases and the V segment lost 5 bases, leaving 11 bases of the junction unmatched. CDR3 size: 14 residues. The V gene's germline CDR1 is GTSNPN and CDR2 SVGIG (reference sequence). CDR3 DNA: TGTGCCTGGGGAATTAACAGGGGTACGGAGACCCAGTACTTC. Amino acids: CAWGINRGTETQYF. The full variable domain, with the rest looked up from reference TRBV30 and TRBJ2-5, is SQTIHQWPATLVQPVGSPLSLECTVEGTSNPNLYWYRQAAGRGLQLLFYSVGIGQISSEVPQNLSASRPQDRQFILSSKKLLLSDSGFYLCAWGINRGTETQYFGPGTRLLVL.

This clonotype has only a few counts. The chain carries TRBV12-3 or TRBV12-4 and TRBJ2-1; D possibly uses TRBD1 or TRBD2 (5 bases each). The CDR3 loop spans 13 amino acids. V lost 3 bases, J lost 9 bases, and 12 bases lay in between. The CDR3 DNA reads as TGTGCCAGCAGTTTTAAGGTGGGGGTTGAGCAGTTCTTC. This sequence encodes CASSFKVGVEQFF.

Worth noting for this clonotype: One end of the junction is discordant with germline, which a read error may explain. This chain uses TRBV7-9 with TRBJ1-2, with D possibly TRBD1 on 6 matching bases. This CDR3 spans 16 amino acids. Germline lookup yields CDR1 SEHNR and CDR2 FQNEAQ (reference sequence). This chain's CDR3 is CVSSLEPTGTNYGYTF. Written as DNA, the CDR3 is TGTGTCAGCAGCTTAGAGCCAACAGGGACAAACTATGGCTACACCTTC.

V gene TRBV21-1 combines with J gene TRBJ2-1; the table's D call TRBD2 went unverified against the DNA. TRBV21-1 is deemed a pseudogene. This CDR3 is 14 amino acids long. The CDR3 coding sequence is TGTGCCAGCAGCAAATTAGCGGGAGGTCATGAGCAGTTCTTC. It is translated as CASSKLAGGHEQFF.

There are a few counts of this clonotype. J is TRBJ2-5 and V is TRBV20-1; TRBD1 matches 10 bases. The ends lost 4 bases at V and 5 bases at J; junction bases unmatched: 10. This CDR3 is built from 15 residues. The germline CDR1 and CDR2 sequences are DFQATT and SNEGSKA (reference sequence). This CDR3 is CSAKTGTGDFETQYF. DNA of the CDR3: TGCAGTGCTAAAACCGGGACAGGGGACTTCGAGACCCAGTACTTC.

This clonotype has a count of ten or more. V gene TRBV6-5 combines with J gene TRBJ1-1; 9 bases align to TRBD1. This CDR3 has 16 amino acids. V shed 7 bases and J 4 bases; nucleotides not matched to a gene: 13. The germline V gene encodes CDR1 MNHEY and CDR2 SVGAGI. The CDR3 nucleotides are TGTGCCAGCAAGGATCCCGGGACAGGGTTAGGCACTGAAGCTTTCTTT. Its translation is CASKDPGTGLGTEAFF.

This clonotype occurred a few times. CDR3 loop: CSAWDRGPTGELFF. The CDR3 DNA is TGCAGTGCTTGGGACAGGGGGCCAACCGGGGAGCTGTTTTTT. This chain joins TRBV20-1 and TRBJ2-2; 12 bases are a match to TRBD1. V was clipped by 5 bases and J by 5 bases; unmatched bases: 3. This CDR3 spans 14 amino acids. Germline lookup yields CDR1 DFQATT and CDR2 SNEGSKA (reference sequence).

The J gene is TRBJ2-5, the V gene TRBV7-9; the D is unclear. This CDR3 spans 16 amino acids. V lost 5 bases and J lost 0, with 16 bases in between. Per germline, CDR1 SEHNR and CDR2 FQNEAQ (reference sequence). The CDR3 DNA is TGTGCCAGCAGCACCCGGTTGACCAAGTACCAAGAGACCCAGTACTTC. It translates to CASSTRLTKYQETQYF.

This clonotype was detected ten times or more. The V and J genes are TRBV9 and TRBJ2-3; D is unclear. The CDR3 sequence is 13 residues long. V lost 1 base and J 0 bases, leaving 3 bases between the germline ends. Germline assignment: CDR1 SGDLS and CDR2 YYNGEE. The CDR3: CASSVSSTDTQYF. The CDR3 nucleotides read TGTGCCAGCAGCGTAAGCAGCACAGATACGCAGTATTTT. Looking up the rest from reference TRBV9 and TRBJ2-3 gives the full variable domain: DSGVTQTPKHLITATGQRVTLRCSPRSGDLSVYWYQQSLDQGLQFLIQYYNGEERAKGNILERFSAQQFPDLHSELNLSSLELGDSALYFCASSVSSTDTQYFGPGTRLTVL.

The chain is built from TRBV6-5 and TRBJ1-2; D is uncertain. The V end was cut by 2 bases, the J end by 7 bases, with 11 bases between. CDR3 length equals 13 residues. Germline V gene data show CDR1 as MNHEY and CDR2 as SVGAGI. Here the CDR3 reads CASSYKAIGGYTF. The CDR3 nucleotides read TGTGCCAGCAGTTACAAAGCTATCGGTGGCTACACCTTC.

This clonotype was counted between two and nine times. The chain carries TRBV3-1 and TRBJ2-1, with D possibly matching TRBD2 (5 bases). The ends were cut back, 0 bases at V and 0 bases at J, with 9 bases in the middle. Per germline, CDR1 LGHDT and CDR2 YNNKEL (reference sequence). This CDR3 is 16 amino acids long. The CDR3 DNA reads TGTGCCAGCAGCCAAGATAGGACTCCCTCCTACAATGAGCAGTTCTTC. This encodes CASSQDRTPSYNEQFF.

This clonotype came up a few times. CDR3 residues: CASIFGQKAFF. The CDR3 DNA is TGTGCCAGCATTTTCGGACAAAAAGCTTTCTTT. This chain links TRBV6-5 with TRBJ1-1, with a tentative D call TRBD1 (5 bases). Trimming left V 7 bases short and J 9 bases short, with 12 bases between. The CDR3 is made up of 11 amino acids. Germline-derived CDR1 and CDR2 are MNHEY and SVGAGI.

V is TRBV5-1 and J is TRBJ2-5; possibly TRBD2 for D (6 bases). Germline V gene sequence: CDR1 SGHRS, CDR2 YFSETQ. Trimming removed 4 bases from V and 4 bases from J, with 32 bases in between. The CDR3 runs to 20 residues. The DNA for the CDR3 is TGCGCCAGCAGCCCTGGAGCCCTAGCGAGGGGTGGCGGGGATCCAGAGACCCAGTACTTC. It encodes CASSPGALARGGGDPETQYF.

This clonotype appeared many times. The CDR3 DNA is TGCAGCGTTGGACGGGGGGGAGCCAAAAACATTCAGTACTTC. It specifies CSVGRGGAKNIQYF. V gene TRBV29-1 combines with J gene TRBJ2-4; TRBD2 agrees at 8 bases. The CDR3 loop spans 14 amino acids. CDR1 and CDR2 from the germline V gene are SQVTM and ANQGSEA. The J segment lost 0 bases and the V segment lost 4 bases, leaving 2 bases of the junction unmatched.

The chain has TRBV20-1 and TRBJ2-1; D possibly corresponds to TRBD1 (6 bases). V lost 6 bases and J 0 bases, leaving 12 bases between the germline ends. The germline V gene encodes CDR1 DFQATT and CDR2 SNEGSKA (reference sequence). This CDR3 spans 14 amino acids. The CDR3 here is CSATGQSSYNEQFF. CDR3 DNA: TGCAGTGCCACCGGACAGAGCTCCTACAATGAGCAGTTCTTC.

This clonotype has at least ten counts. The junction shows a germline mismatch at one end, possibly a read error. The genes are TRBV5-1 and TRBJ2-3, with D unclear. Germline CDR1 is SGHRS and CDR2 is YFSETQ. The CDR3 is 13 amino acids. The CDR3 bases are TGTGCCAGCAGCTTAGCAGGCACAGATACGCAGTATTTT. As protein: CASSLAGTDTQYF.

This chain uses TRBV5-6 with TRBJ1-2; D gene ambiguous. V was pared by 4 bases and J by 8 bases, with 21 bases between. The CDR3 covers 15 residues. Per the germline V gene, CDR1 is SGHDT and CDR2 is YYEEEE. CDR3 sequence reads: CASSGGPQVPQGYTF. The CDR3 DNA follows: TGTGCCAGCAGCGGTGGACCGCAGGTCCCTCAGGGCTACACCTTC.